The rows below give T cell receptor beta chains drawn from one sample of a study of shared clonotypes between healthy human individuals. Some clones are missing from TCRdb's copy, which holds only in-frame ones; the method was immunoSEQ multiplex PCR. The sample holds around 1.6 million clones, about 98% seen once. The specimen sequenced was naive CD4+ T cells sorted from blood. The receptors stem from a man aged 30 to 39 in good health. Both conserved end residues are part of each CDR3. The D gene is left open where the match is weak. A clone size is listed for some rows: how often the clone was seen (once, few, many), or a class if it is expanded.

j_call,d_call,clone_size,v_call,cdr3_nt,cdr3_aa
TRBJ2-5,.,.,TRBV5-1,TGCGCCAGCAGCTTGACCGGACTACCCGCGGAGACCCAGTACTTC,CASSLTGLPAETQYF
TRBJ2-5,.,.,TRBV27,TGTGCCAGCCGTAAGCGGGCCCAAGAGACCCAGTACTTC,CASRKRAQETQYF
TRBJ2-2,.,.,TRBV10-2,TGCGCCAGCAGTGTAGGGCAGGTCAACACCGGGGAGCTGTTTTTT,CASSVGQVNTGELFF
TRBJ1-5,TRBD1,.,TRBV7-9,TGTGCCAGCAGCCTTGACAGGGGCAATCAGCCCCAGCATTTT,CASSLDRGNQPQHF
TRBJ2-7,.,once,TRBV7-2,TGTGCCAGCAGCCCCGGTACAGGGTCCCCGGGCGAGCAGTACTTC,CASSPGTGSPGEQYF
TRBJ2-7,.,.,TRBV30,TGTGCCTGGAGCGCCCTTCCCCCCTACGAGCAGTACTTC,CAWSALPPYEQYF
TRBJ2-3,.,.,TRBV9,TGTGCCAGCAGCGCGGGACCTTCGAATACGCAGTATTTT,CASSAGPSNTQYF
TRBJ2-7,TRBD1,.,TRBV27,TGTGCCAGCAGTTTAGGGGACAGAGGAGGCCCCTACGAGCAGTACTTC,CASSLGDRGGPYEQYF
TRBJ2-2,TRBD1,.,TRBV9,TGTGCCAGCAGCCGACAGGGGCCCGCCGGGGAGCTGTTTTTT,CASSRQGPAGELFF
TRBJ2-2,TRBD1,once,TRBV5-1,TGCGCCAGCAGCCTTAGGGGACAGGGGAACACCGGGGAGCTGTTTTTT,CASSLRGQGNTGELFF
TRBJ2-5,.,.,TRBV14,TGTGCCAGCACCCAGGGGTTCAACCAAGAGACCCAGTACTTC,CASTQGFNQETQYF
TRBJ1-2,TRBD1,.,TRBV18,TGTGCCAGCTCAACCACGACAGGGGATAATGGCTACACCTTC,CASSTTTGDNGYTF
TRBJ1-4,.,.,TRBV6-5,TGTGCCAGCAGAAAAATGAAGAAAAACGGAAAACTGTTTTTT,CASRKMKKNGKLFF
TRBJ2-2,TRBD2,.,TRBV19,TGTGCCAGTAGTATTCCCAGCGGGAGAATTGTCGGGGAGCTGTTTTTT,CASSIPSGRIVGELFF
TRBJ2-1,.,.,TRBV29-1,TGCAGCGCTCAGCCTCCTAGCGTACACAATGAGCAGTTCTTC,CSAQPPSVHNEQFF
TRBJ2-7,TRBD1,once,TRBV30,TGTGCCTGGAGTGTTTGGACAGGGCTCCCCTACGAGCAGTACTTC,CAWSVWTGLPYEQYF
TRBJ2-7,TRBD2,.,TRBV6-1,TGTGCCAGCAGTGCGGCTAGCGGGGTTTACGAGCAGTACTTC,CASSAASGVYEQYF
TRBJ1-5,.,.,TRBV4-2,TGTGCCAGCAGCCAAGACCCATTTCTGAAGACAGGACTCCCCAATCAGCCCCAGCATTTT,CASSQDPFLKTGLPNQPQHF
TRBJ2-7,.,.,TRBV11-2,TGTGCCAGCGGGACGCATTTCTACGAGCAGTACTTC,CASGTHFYEQYF
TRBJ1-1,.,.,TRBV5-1,TGCGCCAGCAAGTTGGCGAACACTGAAGCTTTCTTT,CASKLANTEAFF
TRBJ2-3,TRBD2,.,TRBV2,TGTGCCAGCAGTGCGTCCCTACTAGCGGGACTGACAGATACGCAGTATTTT,CASSASLLAGLTDTQYF
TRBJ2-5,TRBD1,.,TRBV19,TGTGCCAGTAGTCCCCGGGGACAGGGCGCTGCCAAAATCCAGAAGACCCAGTACTTC,CASSPRGQGAAKIQKTQYF
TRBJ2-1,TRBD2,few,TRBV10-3,TGTGCCATCAGCGGACTAGTCTCCTACAATGAGCAGTTCTTC,CAISGLVSYNEQFF
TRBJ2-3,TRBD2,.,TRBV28,TGTGCCAGCAGCCTTGGACTAGCGGGGAACACAGATACGCAGTATTTT,CASSLGLAGNTDTQYF
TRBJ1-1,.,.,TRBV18,TGTGCCAGCTCACACAAACACACCTTCGAAGCTTTCTTT,CASSHKHTFEAFF
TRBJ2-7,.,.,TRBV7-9,TGTGCCAGCAGCTCCGGCAACTACGAGCAGTACTTC,CASSSGNYEQYF
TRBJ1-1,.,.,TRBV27,TGTGCCAGCAGTTTACTCCCAGGGGACACTGAAGCTTTCTTT,CASSLLPGDTEAFF
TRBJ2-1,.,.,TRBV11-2,TGTGCCAGCAGCTGGAACCGGGACAAGGGCAATGAGCAGTTCTTC,CASSWNRDKGNEQFF
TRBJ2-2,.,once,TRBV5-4,TGTGCCAGCAGCTTGGGGGGACAACGGCCCGGGGAGCTGTTTTTT,CASSLGGQRPGELFF
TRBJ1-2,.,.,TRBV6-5,TGTGCCAGCAGTTATTCGGGTGGTCAGGTTTCGGATGGCTACACCTTC,CASSYSGGQVSDGYTF
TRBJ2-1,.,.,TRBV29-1,TGCAGCGTGAAGGGGCGGAGGTCCTACAATGAGCAGTTCTTC,CSVKGRRSYNEQFF
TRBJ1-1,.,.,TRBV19,TGTGCCAGTAGTATTACCACCGGCCCTATGCTTAAAGCTTTCTTT,CASSITTGPMLKAFF
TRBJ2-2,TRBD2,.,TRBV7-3,TGTGCCAGCAGCTTAGGCGGGAGGGCCGGCGGGGAGCTGTTTTTT,CASSLGGRAGGELFF
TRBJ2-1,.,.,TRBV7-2,TGTGCCAGCAGCTTGGGACGGGACAATGAGCAGTTCTTC,CASSLGRDNEQFF
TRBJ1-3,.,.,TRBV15,TGTGCCACCAGCAGAGATGGTATCCCGATGGGTCCTGGAAACACCATATATTTT,CATSRDGIPMGPGNTIYF
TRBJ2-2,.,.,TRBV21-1,TGTGCCAGCAGCAAAGGTTCGGGGACAGGGTTCACCGGGGAGCTGTTTTTT,CASSKGSGTGFTGELFF
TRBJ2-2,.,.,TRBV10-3,TGTGCCATCAGCCCACTAGAGGAACCCCGCACCGGGGAGCTGTTTTTT,CAISPLEEPRTGELFF
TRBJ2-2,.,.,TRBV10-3,TGTGCCATCAGGGATTCTAGGCCCGGGGAGCTGTTTTTT,CAIRDSRPGELFF
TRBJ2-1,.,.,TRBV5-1,TGCGCCAGCAGTGGGGCTCCAGGGTCCTACAATGAGCAGTTCTTC,CASSGAPGSYNEQFF
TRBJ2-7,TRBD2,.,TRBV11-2,TGTGCCAGCAGCTTCCGGGCTGAAGGGACTAGCTTGCAGTACTTC,CASSFRAEGTSLQYF
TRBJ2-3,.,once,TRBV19,TGTGCCAGTAGAGGTTGGGCAGTGGGGGATACGCAGTATTTT,CASRGWAVGDTQYF
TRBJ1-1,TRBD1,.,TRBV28,TGTGCCAGCAGTTTATCCGCCGGGACAGTTAAAGCTTTCTTT,CASSLSAGTVKAFF
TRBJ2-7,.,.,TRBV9,TGTGCCAGCAGCGTAGCTCTCGAGATTGGGTACGAGCAGTACTTC,CASSVALEIGYEQYF
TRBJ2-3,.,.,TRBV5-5,TGTGCCAGCAGCCGAGGTACAGGGTTAGGCACAGATACGCAGTATTTT,CASSRGTGLGTDTQYF
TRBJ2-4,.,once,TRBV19,TGTGCCAGTAGCATGGGGATAGGAGGGGGTAGTTACATTCAGTACTTC,CASSMGIGGGSYIQYF
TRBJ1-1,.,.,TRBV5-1,TGCGCCAGCAGCTTTCTGGGCAGCCGAGGTGAGAACACTGAAGCTTTCTTT,CASSFLGSRGENTEAFF
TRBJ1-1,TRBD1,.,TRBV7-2,TGTGCCAGCAGCTCGGACAGGGTGAGGACTGAAGCTTTCTTT,CASSSDRVRTEAFF
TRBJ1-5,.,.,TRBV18,TGTGCCAGCTCAGATGGGATTGATCAGCCCCAGCATTTT,CASSDGIDQPQHF
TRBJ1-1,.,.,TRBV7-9,TGTGCCAGCAGTCCCCAGGAGAACACTGAAGCTTTCTTT,CASSPQENTEAFF
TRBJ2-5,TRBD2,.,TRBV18,TGTGCCAGCTCACAAACTAGCGCCCAAGAGACCCAGTACTTC,CASSQTSAQETQYF
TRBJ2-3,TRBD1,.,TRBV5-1,TGCGCCAGCAGCGAGACAGGGAGCGGAGATACGCAGTATTTT,CASSETGSGDTQYF
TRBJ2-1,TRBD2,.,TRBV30,TGTGCCTGGAGTGGTCTAGCGGGAGGCCGCTCCTACAATGAGCAGTTCTTC,CAWSGLAGGRSYNEQFF
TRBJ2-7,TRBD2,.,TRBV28,TGTGCCAGCAGTTTACCGGGAGGCTCCTACGAGCAGTACTTC,CASSLPGGSYEQYF
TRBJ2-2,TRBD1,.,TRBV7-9,TGTGCCAGCCTCCGGCCAGGACAGGGGAACACCGGGGAGCTGTTTTTT,CASLRPGQGNTGELFF
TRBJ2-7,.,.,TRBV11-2,TGTGCCAGCGGCTCAGGGGTTCGCTACGAGCAGTACTTC,CASGSGVRYEQYF